The source of this T cell receptor beta chain is a study of a mutant IDH1 vaccine in newly diagnosed glioma. Produced via immunoSEQ multiplex PCR; TCRdb's table is partial and in-frame only. There are 40,000 or so clones in the sample; 65% to 85% occur only once, and about 2.3% lies in the top ten. The V end was cut by 4 bases, the J end by 1 base, with 16 bases between. The CDR3 is 16 amino acids. CDR1 LGHNA and CDR2 YSLEER come from the germline V gene. With respect to this clone: Its antigen is unidentified.

Noted time point: week 11, during vaccination. All doses held 300 ug of mutant IDH1 20-mer peptide, with topical imiquimod. The chain couples TRBV4-3 to TRBJ2-5; tentative D call: TRBD2 (6 bases). The source material was PBMCs, sampled from a glioma patient whose treatment included an IDH1 peptide vaccine. The source is a man in his forties with glioma. The CDR3 DNA reads TGCGCCAGCAGCCCAGGGATGGCTAGCGTCCAAGAGACCCAGTACTTC. Amino acids: CASSPGMASVQETQYF.